The TCR beta chain described here comes from a study of blood T cell repertoires in COVID-19. Study-wide context: T cells, B-cell-depleted T cells, or PBMCs supplied cDNA or gDNA.

This CDR3 spans 13 amino acids. Germline V gene sequence: CDR1 SGHTA, CDR2 FQGNSA. Between the trimmed V and J ends, which lost 1 base and 6 bases, there was a span of 10 bases. Per the study methods: Reference gene primer amplification yielded estimated nucleated cell counts. Repertoires were generated with immunoSEQ multiplex PCR, while TCRdb's copy carries only in-frame clones and drops some. The DNA gave D and trimming, while V, J and clone size come from that table. The sample carries 70,000 or so clones, more than 80% recorded once. This sequence joins TRBV7-2 and TRBJ2-7, with D maybe TRBD2 (7 bases). This receptor was obtained from an elderly woman with active or convalescent COVID-19. The sample consisted of peripheral blood. The CDR3 DNA reads TGTGCCAGCAGCTTAGTTGGGGGGGCCGAGCAGTACTTC. The encoded protein is CASSLVGGAEQYF.